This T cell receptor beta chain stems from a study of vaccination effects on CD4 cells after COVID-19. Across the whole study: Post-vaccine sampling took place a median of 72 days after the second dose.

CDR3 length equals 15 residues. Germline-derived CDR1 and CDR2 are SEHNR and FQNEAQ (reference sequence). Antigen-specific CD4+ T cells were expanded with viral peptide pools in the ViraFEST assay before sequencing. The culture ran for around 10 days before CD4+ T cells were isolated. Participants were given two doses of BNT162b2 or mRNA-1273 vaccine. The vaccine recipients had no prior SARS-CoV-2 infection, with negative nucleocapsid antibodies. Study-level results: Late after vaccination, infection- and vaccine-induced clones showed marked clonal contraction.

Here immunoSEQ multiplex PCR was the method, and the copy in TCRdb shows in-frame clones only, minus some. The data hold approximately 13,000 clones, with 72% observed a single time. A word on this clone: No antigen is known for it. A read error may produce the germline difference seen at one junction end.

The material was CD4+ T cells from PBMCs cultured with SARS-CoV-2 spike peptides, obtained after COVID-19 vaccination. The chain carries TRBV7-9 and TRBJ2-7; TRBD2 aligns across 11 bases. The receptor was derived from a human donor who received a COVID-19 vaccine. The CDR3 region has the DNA TGTGCCAGCAGCTTCACTAGCGGGAGCTCCAACGAGCAGTACTTC. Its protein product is CASSFTSGSSNEQYF.